This T cell receptor beta chain was retrieved from a study of T cells in Graves' hyperthyroidism and ophthalmopathy. Broader study findings: Through a model of 13 V-J features, ophthalmopathy was separated from stable hyperthyroidism. Most thyroid clonotypes with frequency above 0.001 were detected in blood.

Deletions cut 3 bases from V and 5 bases from J, with 9 bases between. The CDR3 contains 13 residues. From germline, CDR1 is KGHDR and CDR2 SFDVKD. Regions amplified from RNA transcripts were the TCR beta CDR3 regions. Researchers ran a first-round RT-PCR on the TCR CDR3 using the HTBI primer set. TCRdb processed the multiplex PCR reads anew with MiXCR; each CDR3 protein has one entry. The sample has hundreds of thousands of distinct CDR3 sequences, roughly 32% seen once. When ophthalmopathy did not progress within 18 months, Graves' hyperthyroidism was considered stable. This clonotype was picked up many times. The antigen remains unidentified.

This chain joins TRBV24-1 and TRBJ1-2; possible D gene TRBD1, 6 bases. This receptor was identified in a woman in her forties with Graves' hyperthyroidism. The sequencing sample was made of blood. The CDR3 DNA follows: TGTGCCACCAGTGATCCGCAGGGGTATGGCTACACCTTC. It specifies CATSDPQGYGYTF.